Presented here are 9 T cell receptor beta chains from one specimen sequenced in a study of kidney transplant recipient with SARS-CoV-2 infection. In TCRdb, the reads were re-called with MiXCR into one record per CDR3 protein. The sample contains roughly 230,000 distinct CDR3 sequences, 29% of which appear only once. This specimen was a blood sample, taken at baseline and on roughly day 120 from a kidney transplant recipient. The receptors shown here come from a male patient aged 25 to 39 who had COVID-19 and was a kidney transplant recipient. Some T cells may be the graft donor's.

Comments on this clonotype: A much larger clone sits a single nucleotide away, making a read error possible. The CDR3 here is CTSLGLAGTTSYEQYV. The CDR3 nucleotides read TGTACCAGCCTGGGACTAGCGGGAACAACATCCTACGAGCAGTACGTC. The J gene is TRBJ2-7, the V gene TRBV7-2; 13 positions match TRBD2. The J segment lost 1 base and the V segment lost 8 bases, leaving 8 bases of the junction unmatched. The CDR3 length is 16 residues. From germline, CDR1 is SGHTA and CDR2 FQGNSA.

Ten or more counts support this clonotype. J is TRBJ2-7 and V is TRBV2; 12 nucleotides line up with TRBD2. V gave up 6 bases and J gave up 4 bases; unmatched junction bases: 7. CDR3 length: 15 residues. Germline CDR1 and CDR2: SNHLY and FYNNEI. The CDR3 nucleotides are TGTGCCAGCAGGACGAGACTAGCGGGAGCTTACGAGCAGTACTTC. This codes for CASRTRLAGAYEQYF.

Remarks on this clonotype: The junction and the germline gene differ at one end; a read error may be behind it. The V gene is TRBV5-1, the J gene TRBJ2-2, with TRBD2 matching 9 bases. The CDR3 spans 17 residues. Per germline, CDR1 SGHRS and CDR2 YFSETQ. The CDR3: CVSSLDPLAGNTGELFF. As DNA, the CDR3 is TGCGTCAGCAGCTTGGATCCCCTAGCGGGAAACACCGGGGAGCTGTTTTTT.

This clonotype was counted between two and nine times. CDR3 DNA: TGTGCCAGCAGTTCACTGACAGGGGGATCAGATACGCAGTATTTT. Its protein is CASSSLTGGSDTQYF. J is TRBJ2-3 and V is TRBV27, with TRBD1 matching over 9 bases. CDR1 is MNHEY and CDR2 is SMNVEV in the germline V gene (reference sequence). V dropped 4 bases and J dropped 4; count of bases not matched to a gene: 6. CDR3 length: 15 amino acids.

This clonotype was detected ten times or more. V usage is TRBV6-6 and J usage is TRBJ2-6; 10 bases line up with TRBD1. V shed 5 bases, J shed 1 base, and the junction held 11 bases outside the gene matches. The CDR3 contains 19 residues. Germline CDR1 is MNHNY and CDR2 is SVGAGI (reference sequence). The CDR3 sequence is CASSLRQGAVQSGANVLTF. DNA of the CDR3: TGTGCCAGCAGTCTCAGACAGGGGGCAGTTCAATCTGGGGCCAACGTCCTGACTTTC.

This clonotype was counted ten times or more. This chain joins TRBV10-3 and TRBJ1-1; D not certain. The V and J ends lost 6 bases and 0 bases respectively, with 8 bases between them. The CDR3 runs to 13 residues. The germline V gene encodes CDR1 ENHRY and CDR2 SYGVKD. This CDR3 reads CAISADLNTEAFF. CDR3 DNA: TGTGCCATCAGCGCGGACTTGAACACTGAAGCTTTCTTT.

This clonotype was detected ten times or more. In DNA form, the CDR3 reads TGTGCCAGCAGTGTCTTTCACTGCATCGGAAAGACCTATGGCTACACCTTC. It translates to CASSVFHCIGKTYGYTF. This chain links TRBV6-2 or TRBV6-3 with TRBJ1-2; D not certain. Between the trimmed V and J ends, which lost 5 bases and 4 bases, there was a span of 23 bases. The CDR3 totals 17 residues. Per the germline V gene, CDR1 is MNHEY and CDR2 is SVGEGT.

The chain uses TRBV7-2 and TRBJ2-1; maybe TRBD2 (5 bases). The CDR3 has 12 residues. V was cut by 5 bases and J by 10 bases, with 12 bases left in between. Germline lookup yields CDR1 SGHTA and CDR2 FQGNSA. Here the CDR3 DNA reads TGTGCCAGCAGCCGACGAGGAGGCGAGCAGTTCTTC. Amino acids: CASSRRGGEQFF.

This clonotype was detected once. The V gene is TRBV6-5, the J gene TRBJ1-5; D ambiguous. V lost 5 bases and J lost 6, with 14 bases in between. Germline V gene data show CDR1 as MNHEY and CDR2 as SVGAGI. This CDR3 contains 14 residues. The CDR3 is CASSRGLRSQPQHF. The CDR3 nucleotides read TGTGCCAGCAGTCGAGGACTCCGGAGTCAGCCCCAGCATTTT.